This TCR beta chain was sequenced for a study of T cells in localized non-small cell lung cancer. Profiled with immunoSEQ multiplex PCR; TCRdb holds only in-frame clones, not every one. The sample includes around 3,100 clones, 20% to 25% of them seen just once. After removal of 6 bases from V and 4 bases from J, the junction contained 8 bases not matched to a gene. CDR1 is KGHSH, CDR2 LQKENI, per germline. The CDR3 sequence is 16 residues long. The chain is built from TRBV18 and TRBJ2-2, with 10 nucleotides matching TRBD1. This receptor was taken from a man aged 18 to 49 with stage II lung adenocarcinoma. The material sequenced was lung tumor tissue, taken before any cancer treatment. The CDR3 reads CASSRATGGFTGELFF. Here the CDR3 DNA reads TGTGCCAGCTCCCGAGCGACAGGGGGCTTCACCGGGGAGCTGTTTTTT. Combining the CDR3 with reference TRBV18 and TRBJ2-2 gives the whole variable domain NAGVMQNPRHLVRRRGQEARLRCSPMKGHSHVYWYRQLPEEGLKFMVYLQKENIIDESGMPKERFSAEFPKEGPSILRIQQVVRGDSAAYFCASSRATGGFTGELFFGEGSRLTVL.